Shown below are 31 T cell receptor beta chains from a single sample sequenced in a study of shared clonotypes between healthy human individuals. Generated by immunoSEQ multiplex PCR, the TCRdb table keeps only in-frame clones and is missing some. The sample lists about 980,000 clones, around 80% occurring once. Specimen: memory CD4+ T cells sorted from blood. Subset reported: CD45RA-negative fraction. These receptors all come from a man between 18 and 29 years old in good health.

The V call is TRBV5-1, the J call TRBJ1-1; D is unclear. This CDR3 region has 17 residues. Looked up from germline, CDR1 is SGHRS and CDR2 is YFSETQ. Trimming stripped 4 bases from V and 0 bases from J, with 19 bases between. The CDR3 region has the DNA TGCGCCAGCAGCCTGTTCTCCGGTGGGTTCGTGAACACTGAAGCTTTCTTT. This encodes CASSLFSGGFVNTEAFF. Full variable domain (outside the CDR3, taken from reference TRBV5-1 and TRBJ1-1): KAGVTQTPRYLIKTRGQQVTLSCSPISGHRSVSWYQQTPGQGLQFLFEYFSETQRNKGNFPGRFSGRQFSNSRSEMNVSTLELGDSALYLCASSLFSGGFVNTEAFFGQGTRLTVV.

The rearrangement links TRBV27 to TRBJ1-6, with TRBD1 identical over 7 bases. The trim removed 6 bases at V and 7 bases at J, leaving 9 bases unmatched. The CDR3 is 15 residues long. The germline V gene has CDR1 MNHEY and CDR2 SMNVEV (reference sequence). The CDR3 here is CASRQTGDRNSPLHF. The DNA of the CDR3 is TGTGCCAGCAGACAAACCGGGGACAGAAATTCACCCCTCCACTTT.

With regard to this clone: This sample also contains other DNA sequences that code for the same CDR3. The chain links TRBV5-1 to TRBJ1-3; D gene uncertain. V lost 0 bases and J 4 bases, leaving 11 bases between the germline ends. Germline CDR1 SGHRS, CDR2 YFSETQ. The CDR3 has 15 residues. The DNA of the CDR3 is TGCGCCAGCAGCTTGGAGGGCGGATCGGGAAACACCATATATTTT. Translation gives CASSLEGGSGNTIYF. Looking up the rest from reference TRBV5-1 and TRBJ1-3 gives the full variable domain: KAGVTQTPRYLIKTRGQQVTLSCSPISGHRSVSWYQQTPGQGLQFLFEYFSETQRNKGNFPGRFSGRQFSNSRSEMNVSTLELGDSALYLCASSLEGGSGNTIYFGEGSWLTVV.

This clone was detected only once. The V call is TRBV7-2, the J call TRBJ1-2, with D unclear. V lost 1 base and J 5 bases, leaving 11 bases between the germline ends. Germline lookup yields CDR1 SGHTA and CDR2 FQGNSA. The CDR3 length is 14 residues. The CDR3 sequence is CASSLVMMGYGYTF. The CDR3, as DNA: TGTGCCAGCAGCTTAGTTATGATGGGATATGGCTACACCTTC.

V and J are TRBV4-1 and TRBJ1-1; D may be TRBD1 (5 bases). This CDR3 spans 16 amino acids. Germline V gene sequence: CDR1 MGHRA, CDR2 YSYEKL. The ends were cut back, 3 bases at V and 4 bases at J, with 18 bases in the middle. CDR3 in amino acids: CASSQVNSGSSTEAFF. CDR3 in DNA: TGCGCCAGCAGCCAGGTTAATTCAGGGTCGAGCACTGAAGCTTTCTTT.

The V gene is TRBV7-2, the J gene TRBJ2-3, with TRBD2 matching over 8 bases. The CDR3 consists of 13 residues. CDR1 is SGHTA, CDR2 FQGNSA, per germline. The junction had 9 bases not matched to a gene; V was cut back by 10 bases and J by 6 bases. The CDR3 nucleotides read TGTGCCACAGGATTCAGCGGGAGCGATACGCAGTATTTT. Protein product: CATGFSGSDTQYF.

This clone occurred a few times. The CDR3, as DNA: TGTGCCAGCAGCTTGGAACGGCTGAACTATGGCTACACCTTC. It translates to CASSLERLNYGYTF. The V gene is TRBV5-5, the J gene TRBJ1-2; D ambiguous. The CDR3 is 14 residues long. V lost 0 bases to trimming and J lost 2 bases, with 8 bases between them. CDR1 and CDR2 (germline): SGHKS, YYEKEE (reference sequence).

The chain combines TRBV7-2 with TRBJ2-7, with a weak D call TRBD2 (6 bases). The CDR3 is 15 amino acids. The V and J ends lost 5 bases and 2 bases respectively, with 16 bases between them. Germline V gene data show CDR1 as SGHTA and CDR2 as FQGNSA. CDR3 protein: CASSLTPGETYEQYF. The DNA for the CDR3 is TGTGCCAGCAGCCTAACCCCGGGGGAAACCTACGAGCAGTACTTC.

The gene calls are TRBV10-3 and TRBJ1-4; weak D call: TRBD1 (5 bases). This CDR3 comprises 14 residues. The ends were cut back, 5 bases at V and 8 bases at J, with 15 bases in the middle. From germline, CDR1 is ENHRY and CDR2 SYGVKD. The CDR3 DNA follows: TGTGCCATCAGTAGAGGCAGGGAAAACGAAAAACTGTTTTTT. Translated: CAISRGRENEKLFF.

This clone was detected many times. The chain has TRBV11-3 and TRBJ1-1; 10 positions match TRBD1. Germline V gives CDR1 SGHNT, CDR2 YENEEA. The CDR3 contains 14 residues. V shed 4 bases and J 8 bases; nucleotides not matched to a gene: 7. Here the CDR3 DNA reads TGTGCCAGCAGCTCCAACCCGGGACAGGGGGAAGCTTTCTTT. This sequence encodes CASSSNPGQGEAFF.

The chain combines TRBV7-2 with TRBJ1-2, with TRBD1 identical over 12 bases. Trimming took 5 bases from V and 3 from J; bases not matched to a gene: 7. The CDR3 loop spans 16 amino acids. CDR1 and CDR2 from the germline V gene are SGHTA and FQGNSA. CDR3 residues: CASSGRDRGRDYGYTF. DNA of the CDR3: TGTGCCAGCAGCGGCCGGGACAGGGGGCGGGACTATGGCTACACCTTC.

Only one count was recorded for this clone. The chain joins TRBV6-6 to TRBJ1-2; 7 bases are shared with TRBD1. CDR1 and CDR2 from the germline V gene are MNHNY and SVGAGI (reference sequence). This CDR3 spans 14 amino acids. The junction had 13 bases not matched to a gene; V was cut back by 7 bases and J by 8 bases. The chain's CDR3 is CASITTDRAGGYTF. The CDR3 DNA is TGTGCCAGCATTACCACCGACAGGGCAGGCGGCTACACCTTC.

The genes are TRBV30 and TRBJ2-5, with 7 bases that match TRBD1. Trimming took 3 bases from V and 1 from J; bases not matched to a gene: 5. Germline V gene lookup returns CDR1 GTSNPN and CDR2 SVGIG (reference sequence). The CDR3 is 14 amino acids. This chain's CDR3 is CAWSRQGSQETQYF. CDR3 nucleotide sequence: TGTGCCTGGAGCCGACAGGGATCCCAAGAGACCCAGTACTTC.

The chain carries TRBV9 and TRBJ2-3, with D possibly being TRBD1 or TRBD2 (5 bases each). Trimming took off 6 bases at V and 1 base at J, with 12 bases between the two ends. Germline V gene lookup returns CDR1 SGDLS and CDR2 YYNGEE. The CDR3 length is 14 residues. CDR3 DNA sequence: TGTGCCAGCAACAACCAGGGAGGCACAGATACGCAGTATTTT. Its protein product is CASNNQGGTDTQYF. Using reference TRBV9 and TRBJ2-3 for the parts outside the CDR3, the full variable domain is DSGVTQTPKHLITATGQRVTLRCSPRSGDLSVYWYQQSLDQGLQFLIQYYNGEERAKGNILERFSAQQFPDLHSELNLSSLELGDSALYFCASNNQGGTDTQYFGPGTRLTVL.

The CDR3: CASSLGTGVWETQYF. The CDR3 DNA sequence: TGTGCCAGCAGCCTAGGGACAGGGGTATGGGAGACCCAGTACTTC. The V call is TRBV25-1, the J call TRBJ2-5; 10 positions agree with TRBD1. The J segment lost 5 bases and the V segment lost 6 bases, leaving 9 bases of the junction unmatched. The CDR3 covers 15 residues. Germline CDR1 and CDR2: MGHDK and SYGVNS.

V usage is TRBV5-1 and J usage is TRBJ2-5, with 8 bases identical to TRBD1. This CDR3 has 15 amino acids. V lost 2 bases and J lost 2; bases outside the gene matches: 5. In germline, CDR1 is SGHRS, CDR2 YFSETQ. The CDR3 here is CASSFGQGPQETQYF. In DNA, the CDR3 is TGCGCCAGCAGCTTCGGACAGGGCCCGCAAGAGACCCAGTACTTC.

The sample holds many counts of this clone. The chain combines TRBV6-1 with TRBJ1-1; tentatively, D is TRBD1 (6 bases). V was pared by 6 bases and J by 1 base, with 15 bases between. Germline V gene data show CDR1 as MNHNS and CDR2 as SASEGT. This CDR3 is built from 15 residues. The CDR3 sequence: CASSVQGWGNTEAFF. In DNA, the CDR3 is TGTGCCAGCAGCGTACAGGGTTGGGGGAACACTGAAGCTTTCTTT.

The chain carries TRBV6-5 and TRBJ1-1; TRBD1 matches 11 bases. CDR1 MNHEY and CDR2 SVGAGI come from the germline V gene. With 2 bases clipped from V and 5 bases from J, the junction kept 7 bases outside the gene matches. The CDR3 contains 16 residues. In DNA form, the CDR3 reads TGTGCCAGCAGTTACGATCCCCGGGACAGGGGGACTGAAGCTTTCTTT. Encoded protein: CASSYDPRDRGTEAFF.

V and J are TRBV11-2 and TRBJ2-7; D might be TRBD1 (6 bases). This CDR3 has 15 amino acids. Trimming shortened V by 3 bases and J by 0 bases, and 12 bases separated the two germline ends. CDR1 and CDR2 from the germline V gene are SGHAT and FQNNGV. CDR3 sequence: CASSLWGQGSYEQYF. DNA of the CDR3: TGTGCCAGCAGCTTGTGGGGGCAGGGCTCCTACGAGCAGTACTTC.

CDR3 sequence reads: CASSPNRGRNTGELFF. In DNA, the CDR3 is TGTGCCAGCTCACCCAATAGGGGAAGAAACACCGGGGAGCTGTTTTTT. V usage is TRBV18 and J usage is TRBJ2-2; possible D gene TRBD1, 5 bases. Germline assignment: CDR1 KGHSH and CDR2 LQKENI. V shed 3 bases and J shed 2 bases, with 13 bases lying between them. CDR3 length: 16 amino acids.

The chain is built from TRBV6-1 and TRBJ2-3; possible D gene TRBD2, 5 bases. The CDR3 loop spans 16 amino acids. Germline CDR1 is MNHNS and CDR2 is SASEGT. The V end was cut by 2 bases, the J end by 0 bases, with 12 bases between. DNA of the CDR3: TGTGCCAGCAGTGAATCTGTGGGAGTTAGCACAGATACGCAGTATTTT. This gives the protein CASSESVGVSTDTQYF.

This chain connects TRBV11-2 to TRBJ2-1; a weak D match, TRBD1 (5 bases). Per germline, CDR1 SGHAT and CDR2 FQNNGV. The CDR3 is made up of 15 amino acids. Trimming removed 4 bases from V and 10 bases from J, with 20 bases in between. CDR3 region: CASSSRLQGKEEQFF. For the CDR3, the DNA is TGTGCCAGCAGCTCTCGCCTTCAGGGAAAGGAGGAGCAGTTCTTC.

Remarks on this clone: The identical CDR3 is also encoded by other nucleotide sequences in the sample. CDR3 amino acids: CASSPTGGSYNEQFF. The DNA for the CDR3 is TGTGCCAGCAGTCCAACGGGGGGCTCCTACAATGAGCAGTTCTTC. The chain combines TRBV7-9 with TRBJ2-1; 7 bases line up with TRBD2. CDR3 length: 15 amino acids. Looked up from germline, CDR1 is SEHNR and CDR2 is FQNEAQ (reference sequence). V trimming: 6 bases; J trimming: 0 bases; junction bases outside the gene matches: 5.

V and J are TRBV10-1 and TRBJ2-1, with 11 positions matching TRBD1. The V gene end was trimmed by 3 bases and the J gene end by 4 bases; junction bases not matched to a gene: 5. CDR3 size: 16 residues. Germline values: CDR1 WNHNN, CDR2 SYGVQD (reference sequence). The CDR3 bases are TGCGCCAGCAGTGATCGGGACAGGGGGATTTACAATGAGCAGTTCTTC. Its translation: CASSDRDRGIYNEQFF.

Concerning this clone: The sample holds other DNA sequences that translate to the same CDR3. This sequence joins TRBV5-1 and TRBJ2-1, with D tentatively TRBD1 (8 bases). The germline V and J ends were trimmed by 4 bases and 0 bases, with 14 bases remaining between them. The CDR3 is made up of 16 amino acids. Germline lookup yields CDR1 SGHRS and CDR2 YFSETQ. The CDR3 spells CASSPGGGGSYNEQFF. The CDR3 DNA reads TGCGCCAGCAGCCCAGGGGGCGGGGGCTCCTACAATGAGCAGTTCTTC.

V is TRBV6-1 and J is TRBJ2-1, with 9 bases fitting TRBD1. The CDR3 spans 15 residues. CDR1 and CDR2 from the germline V gene are MNHNS and SASEGT. J gave up 5 bases and V 7 bases, and 9 bases lay outside the gene matches. CDR3 protein: CASMPGTGPNNEQFF. The CDR3 DNA is TGTGCCAGCATGCCCGGGACAGGGCCCAACAATGAGCAGTTCTTC.

The chain combines TRBV28 with TRBJ1-2, with TRBD1 matching 7 bases. CDR3 length: 14 residues. Unmatched junction bases numbered 4, after V lost 4 bases and J lost 2 bases. CDR1 is MDHEN, CDR2 SYDVKM, per germline. CDR3 sequence reads: CASSSTQGNYGYTF. CDR3 DNA sequence: TGTGCCAGCAGTTCGACACAGGGGAACTATGGCTACACCTTC.

On this clone itself: This CDR3 is also generated by other DNA sequences in the sample. The chain uses TRBV5-1 and TRBJ1-2, with TRBD1 matching 9 bases. V gave up 4 bases and J gave up 8 bases; unmatched junction bases: 6. The CDR3 extends over 13 amino acids. CDR1 is SGHRS, CDR2 YFSETQ, per germline. The CDR3, as DNA: TGCGCCAGCAGCCCGGACAGGGGAAAAGGCTACACCTTC. Translating gives CASSPDRGKGYTF.

The rearrangement uses TRBV4-1 and TRBJ2-7; D tentatively reads TRBD1 or TRBD2 (5 bases each). The CDR3 is 16 residues long. CDR1 and CDR2 (germline): MGHRA, YSYEKL. V was cut by 0 bases and J by 0 bases, with 12 bases left in between. CDR3 region: CASSQDSGTVSYEQYF. For the CDR3, the DNA is TGCGCCAGCAGCCAAGATAGTGGGACGGTCTCCTACGAGCAGTACTTC.

The chain links TRBV2 to TRBJ2-7, with TRBD2 matching over 8 bases. The V segment lost 7 bases and the J segment 3 bases; nucleotides outside the gene matches: 11. This CDR3 region has 15 residues. The germline V gene encodes CDR1 SNHLY and CDR2 FYNNEI. In DNA, the CDR3 is TGTGCCAGCAACCCCGTTTCGGGAGGGGGCTACGAGCAGTACTTC. It codes for CASNPVSGGGYEQYF.

This clone was counted only a few times. The rearrangement uses TRBV2 and TRBJ2-2, with 10 nucleotides matching TRBD1. V trimming: 6 bases; J trimming: 4 bases; junction bases outside the gene matches: 2. The CDR3 length is 14 residues. Germline loops: CDR1 SNHLY, CDR2 FYNNEI. The CDR3 DNA reads as TGTGCCAGCAGCGGGACAGGGGTCACCGGGGAGCTGTTTTTT. Translated, it gives CASSGTGVTGELFF.